The 28 T cell receptor beta chains in this list originate from one sample, sequenced in a study of T cells in Graves' hyperthyroidism and ophthalmopathy (dated by TCRdb to the late 2010s). Libraries were prepared through multiplex PCR. Instrument used: Illumina HiSeq 2000. TCR beta CDR3 regions were amplified from RNA transcripts. The first round of RT-PCR for the TCR CDR3 was performed with the HTBI primer set and the Qiagen OneStep RT-PCR kit. The raw public reads went through TCRdb reprocessing: fastp at Q25, MiXCR clone calling, in-frame beta chains kept. For every CDR3 protein sequence, its rows merge into one entry that carries the most common genes and DNA. The sample includes more than 550,000 distinct CDR3 sequences, with about 45% observed a single time. The ten largest clones capture about 7.7% of the sample. Input material: peripheral blood or thyroid tissue (not recorded which). Receptors were obtained from an adult man with Graves' disease, either hyperthyroidism or ophthalmopathy (not recorded which).

J is TRBJ2-7 and V is TRBV7-8, with D maybe TRBD1 (6 bases). Germline V gene lookup returns CDR1 SGHVS and CDR2 FQNEAQ. The V end was cut by 10 bases, the J end by 6 bases, with 22 bases between. The CDR3 loop spans 14 amino acids. CDR3 in amino acids: CATGLGPRGGEQYF. The CDR3 DNA reads as TGTGCCACCGGCCTGGGACCGAGAGGGGGCGAGCAGTACTTC.

Of note for this clonotype: A much larger clonotype is one base distant, so this may be a read error. The rearrangement joins TRBV24-1 to TRBJ1-5; D ambiguous. The CDR3 is made up of 14 amino acids. Per germline, CDR1 KGHDR and CDR2 SFDVKD. The V gene lost 2 bases and the J gene lost 3 bases, with 7 bases spanning the gap. The CDR3: CATSDWIVNQPQHF. In nucleotides, the CDR3 is TGTGCCACCAGTGATTGGATAGTCAATCAGCCCCAGCATTTT.

Concerning this clonotype itself: This may come from a read error, since a much larger clone is one base off. This chain connects TRBV10-3 to TRBJ1-2, with D unresolved. This CDR3 region has 18 residues. V was trimmed by 2 bases and J by 4 bases, leaving 23 bases between them. CDR1 is ENHRY, CDR2 SYGVKD, per germline. CDR3 nucleotides: TGTGCCATCAGTGAGCCGCCCGCACGATCACAGTCCGTCTATGGCTACACCTTC. Encoded protein: CAISEPPARSQSVYGYTF.

For this clonotype: A much larger clone lies a single base off, so this may be a read error. The rearrangement joins TRBV2 to TRBJ2-7; 7 bases match TRBD2. CDR1 and CDR2 (germline): SNHLY, FYNNEI. This CDR3 is built from 13 residues. The CDR3 coding sequence is TGTGTCAGCAACAAACTAGCGCTGTACGAGCAGTACTTC. Protein product: CVSNKLALYEQYF.

Notes on this clonotype: Lacking the conserved final phenylalanine or tryptophan, this CDR3 likely reflects a read error. Because the CDR3's place on the DNA is in doubt, the DNA is left out and the CDR3 is given as listed by TCRdb. V and J are TRBV7-8 and TRBJ1-4. Per the germline V gene, CDR1 is SGHVS and CDR2 is FQNEAQ. The CDR3 is 8 residues long, counting both termini. The CDR3 sequence is CASSLAAV.

The chain links TRBV7-9 to TRBJ1-3; possibly TRBD1 for D (5 bases). This CDR3 contains 15 residues. V lost 3 bases and J 0 bases, leaving 9 bases between the germline ends. Germline CDR1 reads SEHNR; CDR2 reads FQNEAQ (reference sequence). The CDR3 loop reads CASSLYGGSGNTIYF. The CDR3 coding sequence is TGTGCCAGCAGCTTGTACGGGGGCTCTGGAAACACCATATATTTT.

This clonotype was counted ten times or more. The chain couples TRBV9 to TRBJ1-5, with 7 bases aligning to TRBD1. Per germline, CDR1 SGDLS and CDR2 YYNGEE. CDR3 length: 14 amino acids. Unmatched junction bases numbered 4, after V lost 3 bases and J lost 4 bases. The CDR3 spells CASSGGQYNQPQHF. The DNA for the CDR3 is TGTGCCAGCAGCGGGGGACAGTATAATCAGCCCCAGCATTTT. Supplemented by reference TRBV9 and TRBJ1-5, the full variable domain reads DSGVTQTPKHLITATGQRVTLRCSPRSGDLSVYWYQQSLDQGLQFLIQYYNGEERAKGNILERFSAQQFPDLHSELNLSSLELGDSALYFCASSGGQYNQPQHFGDGTRLSIL.

This clonotype was seen ten or more times. This chain uses TRBV5-1 with TRBJ2-6; D is perhaps TRBD1 (5 bases). Trimming removed 2 bases from V and 0 bases from J, with 6 bases in between. Germline lookup yields CDR1 SGHRS and CDR2 YFSETQ. This CDR3 has 15 residues. Written as DNA, the CDR3 is TGCGCCAGCAGCTTAACAGGCTCTGGGGCCAACGTCCTGACTTTC. This gives the protein CASSLTGSGANVLTF.

The chain recombines TRBV19 with TRBJ1-5, with 10 bases that match TRBD1. The V and J ends lost 4 bases and 7 bases, in that order; junction bases with no gene match: 10. Germline CDR1 reads LNHDA; CDR2 reads SQIVND (reference sequence). This CDR3 has 16 residues. CDR3 nucleotide sequence: TGTGCCAGTAGTACCCGCGGGACAGGGGCGAACCAGCCCCAGCATTTT. It encodes CASSTRGTGANQPQHF. The full variable domain, with the rest looked up from reference TRBV19 and TRBJ1-5, is DGGITQSPKYLFRKEGQNVTLSCEQNLNHDAMYWYRQDPGQGLRLIYYSQIVNDFQKGDIAEGYSVSREKKESFPLTVTSAQKNPTAFYLCASSTRGTGANQPQHFGDGTRLSIL.

This clonotype has only a few counts. V is TRBV12-3 or TRBV12-4 and J is TRBJ1-2; 9 bases agree with TRBD1. The CDR3 is 12 amino acids. After removal of 5 bases from V and 12 bases from J, the junction contained 7 bases not matched to a gene. CDR3 region: CASSPGTGIHTF. Here the CDR3 DNA reads TGTGCCAGCAGTCCCGGGACAGGGATTCACACCTTC.

This clonotype showed up just a few times. The gene calls are TRBV10-3 and TRBJ2-7, with a possible D match to TRBD1 (6 bases). V was trimmed by 4 bases and J by 5 bases, leaving 15 bases between them. Germline assignment: CDR1 ENHRY and CDR2 SYGVKD. This CDR3 contains 14 residues. The CDR3 sequence is CAISALQGRNEQYF. The CDR3 bases are TGTGCCATCAGTGCTCTACAGGGAAGGAACGAGCAGTACTTC.

CDR3 sequence (DNA): TGTGCCACCAGTGACTCTGGGGCTACAACTAATGAAAAACTGTTTTTT. It codes for CATSDSGATTNEKLFF. This sequence joins TRBV24-1 and TRBJ1-4; tentative D call: TRBD1 (5 bases). Germline V gene sequence: CDR1 KGHDR, CDR2 SFDVKD. The V and J ends lost 4 bases and 0 bases respectively, with 11 bases between them. CDR3 size: 16 residues.

This clonotype was seen repeatedly, ten times or more. V gene TRBV20-1 combines with J gene TRBJ2-7; D not certain. The CDR3 loop spans 14 amino acids. From germline, CDR1 is DFQATT and CDR2 SNEGSKA (reference sequence). Trimming cost V 3 bases and J 2 bases, with 14 bases left between them. The chain's CDR3 is CSASGSTYPYEQYF. CDR3 bases: TGCAGTGCTAGTGGTTCCACCTATCCCTACGAGCAGTACTTC.

The sample holds a few counts of this clonotype. This rearrangement joins TRBV20-1 to TRBJ1-1; tentatively, D is TRBD1 (5 bases). The V end was cut by 5 bases, the J end by 0 bases, with 10 bases between. This CDR3 spans 13 amino acids. Germline values: CDR1 DFQATT, CDR2 SNEGSKA (reference sequence). In DNA, the CDR3 is TGCAGTGCTGGGGGACTGATGAACACTGAAGCTTTCTTT. As protein: CSAGGLMNTEAFF.

V and J are TRBV7-9 and TRBJ2-5; unclear D gene. V was shortened by 0 bases and J by 7 bases, with 9 bases between the two germline ends. The germline V gene has CDR1 SEHNR and CDR2 FQNEAQ (reference sequence). This CDR3 has 13 residues. The CDR3: CASSLAGPGTQYF. CDR3 nucleotide sequence: TGTGCCAGCAGCTTAGCGGGCCCCGGGACCCAGTACTTC.

This clonotype occurred a few times. This chain joins TRBV7-9 and TRBJ2-5; 7 bases map to TRBD1. J was trimmed by 4 bases and V by 4 bases; bases with no gene match: 9. This CDR3 has 15 residues. The germline V gene encodes CDR1 SEHNR and CDR2 FQNEAQ (reference sequence). The CDR3 sequence: CASSSYRTGGETQYF. Here the CDR3 DNA reads TGTGCCAGCAGCTCCTACCGGACAGGAGGAGAGACCCAGTACTTC.

In DNA, the CDR3 is TGTGCCAGCAGTGCCCTCCAATCGGGGGAGCTGTTTTTT. As protein: CASSALQSGELFF. The chain has TRBV2 and TRBJ2-2; no clear D gene. In germline, CDR1 is SNHLY, CDR2 FYNNEI. The CDR3 contains 13 residues. The germline V and J ends were trimmed by 4 bases and 8 bases, with 11 bases remaining between them.

Only a few counts were recorded for this clonotype. The rearrangement joins TRBV4-1 to TRBJ1-2, with a possible D match to TRBD1 (6 bases). Trimming took off 0 bases at V and 8 bases at J, with 22 bases between the two ends. The CDR3 consists of 17 residues. The germline gives CDR1 MGHRA, CDR2 YSYEKL. The CDR3 region has the DNA TGCGCCAGCAGCCAAGAAAGGACCACAGGGTTGGCTTGCGGCTACACCTTC. Translation: CASSQERTTGLACGYTF.

The rearrangement uses TRBV6-1 and TRBJ1-1; D is possibly TRBD1 (5 bases). CDR3 size: 12 residues. V lost 6 bases and J 7 bases, leaving 12 bases between the germline ends. The germline gives CDR1 MNHNS, CDR2 SASEGT. The DNA of the CDR3 is TGTGCCAGCAGGCCGGGACGAGATGAAGCTTTCTTT. Its translation is CASRPGRDEAFF.

This clonotype was picked up a small number of times. The rearrangement uses TRBV2 and TRBJ1-2; 7 bases align to TRBD1. V was clipped by 4 bases and J by 1 base; unmatched bases: 3. The CDR3 runs 14 residues. Germline CDR1 SNHLY, CDR2 FYNNEI. The CDR3 DNA follows: TGTGCCAGCAGTGCCAGGGACAGTAACTATGGCTACACCTTC. Translation gives CASSARDSNYGYTF.

V gene TRBV20-1 combines with J gene TRBJ1-5; D is unclear. Between the trimmed V and J ends, which lost 7 bases and 5 bases, there was a span of 18 bases. Germline assignment: CDR1 DFQATT and CDR2 SNEGSKA (reference sequence). This CDR3 is 14 amino acids long. CDR3 coding DNA: TGCAGTGAGCCACGGGCGTTGCCATATCAGCCCCAGCATTTT. Residues: CSEPRALPYQPQHF.

The chain carries TRBV25-1 and TRBJ1-5, with a tentative D call TRBD1 (5 bases). The germline V gene has CDR1 MGHDK and CDR2 SYGVNS. The CDR3 has 13 residues. V lost 4 bases, J lost 6 bases, and 10 bases lay in between. This CDR3 reads CASSGGGGQPQHF. The CDR3 nucleotides read TGTGCCAGCAGTGGTGGCGGGGGTCAGCCCCAGCATTTT.

This clonotype was detected a few times. The chain couples TRBV19 to TRBJ1-1; the D gene is possibly TRBD1 (5 bases). The CDR3 is 14 residues long. V gave up 3 bases and J gave up 6 bases, with 14 bases separating them. Germline assignment: CDR1 LNHDA and CDR2 SQIVND (reference sequence). CDR3 amino acids: CASSIQGQYPEAFF. The CDR3 DNA is TGTGCCAGTAGTATCCAGGGCCAATATCCTGAAGCTTTCTTT.

On this clonotype: Its ends do not fully match the called genes, so a read error is possible. The J gene is TRBJ1-1, the V gene TRBV7-2, with TRBD1 matching 7 bases. CDR1 and CDR2 (germline): SGHTA, FQGNSA. The CDR3 length is 15 residues. CDR3 loop: CASSQGTGVSTEAFF. CDR3 DNA sequence: TGCGCCAGCAGCCAAGGCACAGGGGTGAGCACTGAAGCTTTCTTT.

This clonotype was seen only a few times. The genes are TRBV9 and TRBJ1-2, with a weak D call TRBD1 (5 bases). Trimming removed 2 bases from V and 2 bases from J, with 10 bases in between. Per the germline V gene, CDR1 is SGDLS and CDR2 is YYNGEE. This CDR3 is built from 14 residues. The CDR3 coding sequence is TGTGCCAGCAGCGTGCCCGGGACGAACTATGGCTACACCTTC. Translated, it gives CASSVPGTNYGYTF.

The J gene is TRBJ1-2, the V gene TRBV7-9; unclear D gene. The V end lost 6 bases, the J end lost 5 bases, and 19 bases lay between the germline ends. CDR3 size: 15 residues. Germline V gene data show CDR1 as SEHNR and CDR2 as FQNEAQ (reference sequence). CDR3: CASSTLDRAGYGYTF. As DNA, the CDR3 is TGTGCCAGCAGTACCCTGGACCGGGCGGGGTATGGCTACACCTTC. Variable domain in full (rest from reference TRBV7-9 and TRBJ1-2): DTGVSQNPRHKITKRGQNVTFRCDPISEHNRLYWYRQTLGQGPEFLTYFQNEAQLEKSRLLSDRFSAERPKGSFSTLEIQRTEQGDSAMYLCASSTLDRAGYGYTFGSGTRLTVV.

This clonotype has only a few counts. The V call is TRBV7-9, the J call TRBJ1-1, with D tentatively TRBD1 (5 bases). Germline loops: CDR1 SEHNR, CDR2 FQNEAQ (reference sequence). V lost 0 bases and J 1 base, leaving 9 bases between the germline ends. The CDR3 is 15 amino acids. In DNA form, the CDR3 reads TGTGCCAGCAGCTTAGCTCTCGGGACGAACACTGAAGCTTTCTTT. This gives the protein CASSLALGTNTEAFF.

For the CDR3, the DNA is TGTGCCAGCAGTTACCTCGAACCGACAGGGGATGAAGCTTTCTTT. Amino acid sequence: CASSYLEPTGDEAFF. The chain couples TRBV6-5 to TRBJ1-1, with 8 bases identical to TRBD1. J lost 7 bases, V lost 2 bases, and 9 bases had no gene match. Germline CDR1 and CDR2: MNHEY and SVGAGI. The CDR3 has 15 amino acids.